One sample yielded the 4 T cell receptor beta chains listed below, sequenced in a study of shared clonotypes between healthy human individuals (dated by TCRdb to the early 2020s). Receptor amplification or capture employed the immunoSEQ multiplex PCR assay. Drawn from immuneACCESS, this table holds only the in-frame rearrangements with V and J called that TCRdb kept. Clones are partly lost; checked studies trace under half to an unresolved V gene and leave the rest unexplained. The sample table shows about 560,000 clones, and roughly four fifths are seen once. The ten most abundant clones make up around 12% of the sample. The sequencing input was PBMCs. The receptor source for this set is a woman in her thirties or forties in good health. Some clones in this sample may be carry-over from other donors' samples.

This chain uses TRBV19 with TRBJ1-2; TRBD1 matches 10 bases. Germline CDR1 and CDR2: LNHDA and SQIVND (reference sequence). The V segment lost 8 bases and the J segment 9 bases; nucleotides outside the gene matches: 24. The CDR3 consists of 18 residues. The CDR3, as DNA: TGTGCCAGTCGCCTGCAATTCTGGGGACAGGGGCCCTCCAAAAGCTACACCTTC. It yields the protein CASRLQFWGQGPSKSYTF.

V gene TRBV13 combines with J gene TRBJ2-5; the D call may be TRBD1 or TRBD2 (5 bases each). The V end lost 8 bases, the J end lost 4 bases, and 20 bases lay between the germline ends. CDR3 size: 15 residues. Germline CDR1 PRHDT, CDR2 FYEKMQ (reference sequence). Written as DNA, the CDR3 is TGTGCCAGCCGGGGCCAAGGGATGGGCGGAGAGACCCAGTACTTC. Protein: CASRGQGMGGETQYF.

A few counts support this clone. The CDR3 loop is CASSEFLGEGQETQYF. CDR3 bases: TGTGCCAGCAGTGAATTTTTAGGAGAGGGACAAGAGACCCAGTACTTC. The V and J genes are TRBV6-1 and TRBJ2-5; possible D gene TRBD2, 5 bases. The V gene's germline CDR1 is MNHNS and CDR2 SASEGT. The germline V and J ends were trimmed by 2 bases and 2 bases, with 15 bases remaining between them. CDR3 size: 16 residues.

This sequence joins TRBV28 and TRBJ1-1, with 10 bases lining up with TRBD1. J gave up 10 bases and V 5 bases, and 13 bases lay outside the gene matches. Per germline, CDR1 MDHEN and CDR2 SYDVKM. This CDR3 has 15 residues. The CDR3 sequence is CASSLNAQGTGAAFF. The CDR3 DNA is TGTGCCAGCAGTCTTAATGCGCAGGGGACAGGGGCAGCTTTCTTT.